This entry is about one T cell receptor (beta chain). This entry belongs to a study of blood T cell repertoires in COVID-19. J was trimmed by 4 bases and V by 4 bases; bases with no gene match: 4. The CDR3 is 14 residues long. Germline V gene sequence: CDR1 LGHDT, CDR2 YNNKEL (reference sequence). Per the original data handling: Cell counts per sample came from amplifying reference gene primers. Data came from immunoSEQ multiplex PCR; TCRdb stores just in-frame clones and leaves some out. The V and J calls and clone size are taken from that table; D and trimming were inferred from the DNA. The table includes roughly 72,000 clones, approximately 88% detected once.

The source material was peripheral blood. The source is a human donor in a cohort sampled during active COVID-19. V is TRBV3-1 (or the pseudogene TRBV3-2) and J is TRBJ2-5; 9 nucleotides agree with TRBD2. CDR3 DNA: TGTGCCAGCAGCCGAGCGGGGGGTCGAGAGACCCAGTACTTC. This gives the protein CASSRAGGRETQYF.